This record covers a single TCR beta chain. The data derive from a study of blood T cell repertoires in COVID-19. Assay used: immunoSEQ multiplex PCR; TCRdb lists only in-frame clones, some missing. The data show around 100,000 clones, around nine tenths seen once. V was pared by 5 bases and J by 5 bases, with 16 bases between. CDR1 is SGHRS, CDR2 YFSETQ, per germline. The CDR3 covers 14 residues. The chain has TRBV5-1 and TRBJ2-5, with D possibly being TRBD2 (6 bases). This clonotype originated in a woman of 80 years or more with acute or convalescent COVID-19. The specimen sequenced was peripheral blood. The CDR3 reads CASRIGGQDETQYF. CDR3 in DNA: TGCGCCAGCAGAATAGGAGGGCAGGATGAGACCCAGTACTTC.